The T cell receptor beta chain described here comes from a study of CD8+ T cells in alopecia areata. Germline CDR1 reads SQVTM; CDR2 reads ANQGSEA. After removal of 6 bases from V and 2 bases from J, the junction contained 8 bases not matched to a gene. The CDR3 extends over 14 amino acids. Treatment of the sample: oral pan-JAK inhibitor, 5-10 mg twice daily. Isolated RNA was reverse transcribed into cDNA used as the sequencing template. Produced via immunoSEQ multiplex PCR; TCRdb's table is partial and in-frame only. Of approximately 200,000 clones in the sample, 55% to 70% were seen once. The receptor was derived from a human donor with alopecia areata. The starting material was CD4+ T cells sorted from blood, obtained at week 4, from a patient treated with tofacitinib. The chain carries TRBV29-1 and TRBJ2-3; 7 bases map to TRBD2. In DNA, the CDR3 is TGCAGCGTGCACCCGGGACTACACACAGATACGCAGTATTTT. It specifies CSVHPGLHTDTQYF.